Below, 14 T cell receptor beta chains from the same sample are listed, as sequenced in a study of yellow fever vaccine responses in identical twins. TCRdb redid the calling of the RT-PCR reads with MiXCR, one entry per CDR3 protein. The sample lists 3,000 to 4,500 distinct CDR3 sequences; 90% were seen once. The sequences come from T cells from blood (PBMCs), unsorted or a sorted subset (not recorded which), collected before or after yellow fever vaccination (not recorded which). The source of these receptors is a woman between 18 and 30 years old who received the yellow fever vaccine.

The rearrangement joins TRBV3-1 to TRBJ2-3; 8 bases agree with TRBD1. The CDR3 covers 17 residues. The germline gives CDR1 LGHDT, CDR2 YNNKEL (reference sequence). J lost 4 bases, V lost 2 bases, and 11 bases had no gene match. The CDR3 protein is CASSQPGAGTGPDTQYF. As DNA, the CDR3 is TGTGCCAGCAGCCAACCCGGTGCGGGGACAGGACCAGATACGCAGTATTTT.

The chain is built from TRBV11-3 and TRBJ2-1, with 13 bases that match TRBD2. The CDR3 runs to 14 residues. Unmatched junction bases numbered 3, after V lost 5 bases and J lost 8 bases. Germline CDR1 is SGHNT and CDR2 is YENEEA. CDR3: CASSRGLAGDEQFF. CDR3 coding DNA: TGTGCCAGCAGCCGCGGACTAGCGGGAGATGAGCAGTTCTTC. The whole variable domain, filled in from reference TRBV11-3 and TRBJ2-1, reads EAGVVQSPRYKIIEKKQPVAFWCNPISGHNTLYWYLQNLGQGPELLIRYENEEAVDDSQLPKDRFSAERLKGVDSTLKIQPAELGDSAVYLCASSRGLAGDEQFFGPGTRLTVL.

The genes are TRBV12-3 or TRBV12-4 and TRBJ1-1; D remains unclear. The CDR3 loop spans 14 amino acids. Trimming shortened V by 3 bases and J by 1 base, and 9 bases separated the two germline ends. The CDR3, as DNA: TGTGCCAGCAGTTTTTGGCACCAGAACACTGAAGCTTTCTTT. Translation gives CASSFWHQNTEAFF.

V is TRBV29-1 and J is TRBJ2-7; 14 bases are shared with TRBD2. The CDR3 is 14 residues long. V trimming: 6 bases; J trimming: 5 bases; junction bases outside the gene matches: 6. Germline V CDR1 and CDR2: SQVTM, ANQGSEA. The CDR3, as DNA: TGCAGCGTGGGACTAGCGGGAGCCGGGGACGAGCAGTACTTC. Translation gives CSVGLAGAGDEQYF.

The gene calls are TRBV4-1 and TRBJ1-4; D ambiguous. V lost 4 bases and J lost 7, with 13 bases in between. Per germline, CDR1 MGHRA and CDR2 YSYEKL. The CDR3 covers 14 residues. This CDR3 is CASSPDQSTEKLFF. CDR3 nucleotide sequence: TGCGCCAGCAGCCCCGACCAATCTACTGAAAAACTGTTTTTT.

The genes are TRBV7-9 and TRBJ2-7; D may be TRBD2 (6 bases). Germline V CDR1 and CDR2: SEHNR, FQNEAQ (reference sequence). The CDR3 consists of 17 residues. V shed 3 bases and J shed 0 bases, with 18 bases lying between them. The CDR3 sequence is CASSFSPGRPDSYEQYF. The CDR3 DNA sequence: TGTGCCAGCAGCTTCTCCCCCGGGAGACCAGACTCCTACGAGCAGTACTTC.

The rearrangement links TRBV4-3 to TRBJ2-5; 7 bases align to TRBD2. The CDR3 runs 14 residues. Losses at the gene ends were 5 bases for V and 0 bases for J; bases not matched to a gene: 3. From germline, CDR1 is LGHNA and CDR2 YSLEER. CDR3 coding DNA: TGCGCCAGCAGCGAGCGGGGTTACCAAGAGACCCAGTACTTC. Amino acid sequence: CASSERGYQETQYF.

This clonotype was found a few times. The V and J genes are TRBV5-4 and TRBJ1-4, with D possibly TRBD1 on 5 matching bases. The CDR3 sequence is 16 residues long. The V gene lost 4 bases and the J gene lost 4 bases, with 17 bases spanning the gap. CDR1 SGHNT and CDR2 YYREEE come from the germline V gene (reference sequence). CDR3 sequence: CASSLGVDGYNEKLFF. CDR3 nucleotide sequence: TGTGCCAGCAGCCTGGGGGTGGATGGGTATAATGAAAAACTGTTTTTT.

This clonotype was observed a single time. The rearrangement links TRBV3-1 to TRBJ2-1; D remains ambiguous. This CDR3 region has 12 residues. CDR1 is LGHDT, CDR2 YNNKEL, per germline (reference sequence). Trimming shortened V by 4 bases and J by 9 bases, and 10 bases separated the two germline ends. CDR3 nucleotides: TGTGCCAGCAGCCTAGTAGCCAGTGAGCAGTTCTTC. Translated, it gives CASSLVASEQFF.

The V call is TRBV5-1, the J call TRBJ1-1; no definite D call. V dropped 3 bases and J dropped 1 base, with 10 bases sitting between them. The CDR3 loop spans 14 amino acids. Per germline, CDR1 SGHRS and CDR2 YFSETQ. This CDR3 reads CASSSQQSNTEAFF. The CDR3 nucleotides are TGCGCCAGCAGCTCACAGCAATCGAACACTGAAGCTTTCTTT.

The chain recombines TRBV6-2 or TRBV6-3 with TRBJ2-7; no clear D. Trimming left V 0 bases short and J 1 base short, with 10 bases between. Germline-derived CDR1 and CDR2 are MNHEY and SVGEGT. This CDR3 is 15 amino acids long. The CDR3 nucleotides read TGTGCCAGCAGTTACTCCGATTGGGAATCCTACGAGCAGTACTTC. Residues: CASSYSDWESYEQYF.

This clonotype was observed once. The chain carries TRBV29-1 and TRBJ2-5, with D uncertain. Germline V gives CDR1 SQVTM, CDR2 ANQGSEA. V gave up 3 bases and J gave up 5 bases, with 7 bases separating them. The CDR3 has 11 amino acids. The CDR3 bases are TGCAGCGTTGATATTGGGGAGACCCAGTACTTC. This sequence encodes CSVDIGETQYF.

The chain is built from TRBV30 and TRBJ2-3, with unresolved D. This CDR3 is 12 amino acids long. V lost 0 bases to trimming and J lost 3 bases, with 4 bases between them. Germline CDR1 and CDR2: GTSNPN and SVGIG (reference sequence). The CDR3 region has the DNA TGTGCCTGGAGTGTGCGGACAGATACGCAGTATTTT. It yields the protein CAWSVRTDTQYF.

The J gene is TRBJ2-1, the V gene TRBV11-2, with 13 positions matching TRBD2. CDR1 and CDR2 from the germline V gene are SGHAT and FQNNGV. The J segment lost 5 bases and the V segment lost 5 bases, leaving 6 bases of the junction unmatched. CDR3 length: 16 residues. Written as DNA, the CDR3 is TGTGCCAGCAGCACAACCGGGACTAGCGGGGACAATGAGCAGTTCTTC. Translating gives CASSTTGTSGDNEQFF. Complete variable domain (other parts from reference TRBV11-2 and TRBJ2-1): EAGVAQSPRYKIIEKRQSVAFWCNPISGHATLYWYQQILGQGPKLLIQFQNNGVVDDSQLPKDRFSAERLKGVDSTLKIQPAKLEDSAVYLCASSTTGTSGDNEQFFGPGTRLTVL.